This TCR beta chain came from a study of T cell repertoires in cytomegalovirus infection. Turning to the study itself: The authors relied on CMV epitopes, both recently identified HLA-C-restricted and well-studied HLA-B-restricted. Public TCR beta signatures were indicative of both CMV infection and a matching HLA type. Broader study findings: Totalled public TCR beta family frequency picked out people who carried CMV plus the relevant HLA. CMV-specific TCR beta clonotypes restricted by HLA-C dominated the ex vivo response.

MiXCR was run by TCRdb on the reads, yielding one entry per CDR3 protein. The profile shows about 900,000 distinct CDR3 sequences, about a third of them singletons. The V segment lost 5 bases and the J segment 7 bases; nucleotides outside the gene matches: 7. The CDR3 sequence is 14 residues long. Per the germline V gene, CDR1 is LNHDA and CDR2 is SQIVND (reference sequence). In regard to this clonotype: The antigen remains undetermined.

The genes are TRBV19 and TRBJ1-5, with 8 bases that match TRBD1. Here the sequenced sample was cultured CD8+ T cells from PBMCs, taken from culture after CMV antigen stimulation. The receptor was isolated from a human donor in good health (CMV status not recorded). Some clones in this sample may be carry-over from other donors' samples. The CDR3 sequence: CASSLTGAEQPQHF. The CDR3 region has the DNA TGTGCCAGTAGTTTGACAGGGGCAGAGCAGCCCCAGCATTTT.